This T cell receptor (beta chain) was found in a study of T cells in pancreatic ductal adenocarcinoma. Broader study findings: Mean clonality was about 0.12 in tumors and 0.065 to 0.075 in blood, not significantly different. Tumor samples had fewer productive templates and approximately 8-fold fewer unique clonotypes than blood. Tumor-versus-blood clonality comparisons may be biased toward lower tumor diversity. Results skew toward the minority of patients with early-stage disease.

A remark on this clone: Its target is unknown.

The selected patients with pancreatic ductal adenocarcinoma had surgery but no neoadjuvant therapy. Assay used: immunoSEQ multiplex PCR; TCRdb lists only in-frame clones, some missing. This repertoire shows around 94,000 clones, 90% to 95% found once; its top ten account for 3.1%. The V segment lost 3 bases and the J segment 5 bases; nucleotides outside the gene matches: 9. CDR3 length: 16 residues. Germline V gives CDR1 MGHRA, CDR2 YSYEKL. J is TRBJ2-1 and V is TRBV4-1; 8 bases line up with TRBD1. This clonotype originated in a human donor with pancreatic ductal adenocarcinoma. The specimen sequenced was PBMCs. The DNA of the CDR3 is TGCGCCAGCAGCCAGAGGACAGGGATACTCCACAATGAGCAGTTCTTC. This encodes CASSQRTGILHNEQFF.